A single sample gave rise to the 12 T cell receptor beta chains below, sequenced in a study of tumor-infiltrating lymphocytes in primary liver carcinoma. Germline DNA was also extracted, while the blood RNA originated from unsorted whole blood. Synthesis of TCR beta cDNA was carried out from about 540 ng total RNA with a constant-region primer. Nested multiplex PCR, run for three rounds with slightly modified ARM-PCR, yielded TCR beta libraries. It was with TRBV1-TRBV30 forward primers and a C-beta reverse primer that the first two PCR rounds were run, at roughly 9 cycles each. MiXCR, applied by TCRdb to the multiplex PCR reads, yields one record per CDR3 protein. This table holds 330,000 or so distinct CDR3 sequences, 65% found once. The specimen sequenced was peripheral blood. Every receptor here comes from a man aged 35 to 55 with primary liver carcinoma and hepatitis B virus infection.

This clonotype has a handful of counts. This chain uses TRBV6-5 with TRBJ2-5, with D possibly TRBD1 on 5 matching bases. The germline gives CDR1 MNHEY, CDR2 SVGAGI. This CDR3 has 13 amino acids. The V end was cut by 8 bases, the J end by 5 bases, with 15 bases between. CDR3 loop: CASQKTGSETQYF. The CDR3 DNA reads TGTGCCAGCCAGAAAACAGGTTCGGAGACCCAGTACTTC.

On this clonotype: The junction shows a germline mismatch at one end, possibly a read error. The chain is built from TRBV11-3 and TRBJ2-2; 8 bases are shared with TRBD2. The CDR3 consists of 13 residues. Germline loops: CDR1 SGHNT, CDR2 YENEEA. CDR3: CASRAGDGGELFF. CDR3 nucleotide sequence: TGTGCAAGCAGAGCGGGAGATGGCGGGGAGCTGTTTTTT.

V is TRBV10-2 and J is TRBJ2-7; D possibly matches TRBD1 or TRBD2 (5 bases each). This CDR3 has 13 amino acids. Trimming took 8 bases from V and 6 from J, leaving 17 bases between them. The germline CDR1 and CDR2 sequences are WSHSY and SAAADI. In nucleotides, the CDR3 is TGCGCCAGCGGTGGGGCCGGGATGCCCGAGCAGTACTTC. Amino acid sequence: CASGGAGMPEQYF.

Regarding this clonotype: The junction departs from germline at one end; a sequencing error may be responsible. The V call is TRBV6-6, the J call TRBJ1-1; D call uncertain. Germline CDR1 is MNHNY and CDR2 is SVGAGI (reference sequence). The CDR3 contains 14 residues. CDR3 sequence (DNA): TGTGTCAGCAGTTACTCTCCAGGATCAACTGAAGCTTTCTTT. It codes for CVSSYSPGSTEAFF.

This clonotype has ten or more counts. J is TRBJ2-1 and V is TRBV11-2, with D possibly being TRBD1 (6 bases). V lost 3 bases, J lost 9 bases, and 12 bases lay in between. In germline, CDR1 is SGHAT, CDR2 FQNNGV. The CDR3 extends over 13 amino acids. The chain's CDR3 is CASSLSRGGEQFF. The CDR3, as DNA: TGTGCCAGCAGCTTGTCCAGGGGCGGTGAGCAGTTCTTC. The complete variable domain, with remaining parts taken from reference TRBV11-2 and TRBJ2-1, reads EAGVAQSPRYKIIEKRQSVAFWCNPISGHATLYWYQQILGQGPKLLIQFQNNGVVDDSQLPKDRFSAERLKGVDSTLKIQPAKLEDSAVYLCASSLSRGGEQFFGPGTRLTVL.

The rearrangement joins TRBV2 to TRBJ2-3; D remains unclear. This CDR3 region has 13 residues. Trimming stripped 5 bases from V and 5 bases from J, with 11 bases between. Germline CDR1 reads SNHLY; CDR2 reads FYNNEI. DNA of the CDR3: TGTGCCAGCAGTTCGTGGGCCGTAGATACGCAGTATTTT. It yields the protein CASSSWAVDTQYF.

This CDR3 is CASSYQGNGNQLQYF. CDR3 bases: TGTGCCAGCAGTTACCAGGGCAATGGCAATCAGCTCCAGTATTTT. V is TRBV6-6 and J is TRBJ1-5, with a possible D match to TRBD1 (5 bases). TRBJ2-3 matches the DNA end more closely, so the J call is doubtful. The germline V gene has CDR1 MNHNY and CDR2 SVGAGI (reference sequence). The CDR3 length is 15 residues.

This clonotype was seen a handful of times. The CDR3 region is CASSQGLAGITGELFF. For the CDR3, the DNA is TGTGCCAGCAGCCAAGGCCTAGCGGGAATCACCGGGGAGCTGTTTTTT. The J gene is TRBJ2-2, the V gene TRBV4-2, with TRBD2 matching 9 bases. The CDR3 is 16 residues long. V lost 1 base and J lost 4; bases outside the gene matches: 4. Germline V lookup: CDR1 LGHNA, CDR2 YNFKEQ.

This clonotype occurred a few times. This sequence joins TRBV12-3 or TRBV12-4 and TRBJ2-3, with TRBD2 matching 9 bases. V lost 3 bases and J lost 2; bases outside the gene matches: 9. The CDR3 has 17 amino acids. CDR3 nucleotide sequence: TGTGCCAGCAGTTTTGGACTGGCTAGCGGGGTCACAGATACGCAGTATTTT. This sequence encodes CASSFGLASGVTDTQYF.

The chain has TRBV5-6 and TRBJ1-2, with D unclear. From germline, CDR1 is SGHDT and CDR2 YYEEEE. Trimming took off 0 bases at V and 0 bases at J, with 9 bases between the two ends. The CDR3 sequence is 15 residues long. CDR3 DNA sequence: TGTGCCAGCAGCTTGGTCTACGAGTCTAACTATGGCTACACCTTC. Translated: CASSLVYESNYGYTF. Drawing the rest from reference TRBV5-6 and TRBJ1-2, the complete variable domain is DAGVTQSPTHLIKTRGQQVTLRCSPKSGHDTVSWYQQALGQGPQFIFQYYEEEERQRGNFPDRFSGHQFPNYSSELNVNALLLGDSALYLCASSLVYESNYGYTFGSGTRLTVV.

As regards this clonotype: The junction and the germline gene differ at one end; a read error may be behind it. The chain joins TRBV11-2 to TRBJ2-5; 8 nucleotides align to TRBD2. The CDR3 sequence is 16 residues long. The germline gives CDR1 SGHAT, CDR2 FQNNGV. CDR3 protein: CAGSPLLASGPIYQYF. The CDR3 bases are TGTGCCGGCAGCCCCCTCCTGGCTAGCGGGCCCATTTATCAGTACTTC.

As for this clonotype: A much more abundant neighbour one base away suggests this may be a read error. V and J are TRBV6-6 and TRBJ2-2, with a tentative D call TRBD1 (6 bases). The CDR3 covers 12 residues. Looked up from germline, CDR1 is MNHNY and CDR2 is SVGAGI (reference sequence). Trimming took 7 bases from V and 9 from J, leaving 12 bases between them. In nucleotides, the CDR3 is TGTGCCAGCAAGGGGGATGCCTGGGAGCTGTTTTTT. Translated, it gives CASKGDAWELFF.